A selection of T cell receptor beta chains follows, all from one sample in a study of blood T cells in healthy people across ages. From the 5' RACE reads, TCRdb called clonotypes with MiXCR, one entry per CDR3 protein. The sample contains roughly 800,000 distinct CDR3 sequences, about 62% of which appear only once. The material sequenced was blood. The receptors were sampled from a man aged 25 to 40 in good health. The CDR3 runs from the conserved cysteine through the conserved F or W. The D gene is left open where the match is weak. A clone size is listed for some rows: how often the clone was seen (once, few, many), or a class if it is expanded.

J,V,size,D,DNA,CDR3
TRBJ2-6,TRBV2,-,-,TGTGCCAGCAGTGAGCGGGGAGGGGCCAACGTCCTGACTTTC,CASSERGGANVLTF
TRBJ2-7,TRBV4-2,-,-,TGTGCCAGCAGCCAAGATCCCTTTGGGCTGTCAGTGATACCTCCGCACTACGAGCAGTACTTC,CASSQDPFGLSVIPPHYEQYF
TRBJ2-7,TRBV6-2/TRBV6-3,-,-,TGTGCCAGCAGCTCTAGCGTCGTGGAGCAGTACTTC,CASSSSVVEQYF
TRBJ2-7,TRBV4-1,once,TRBD1,TGCGCCAGCAGCCCACCTGACAGGGTAAACGAGCAGTACTTC,CASSPPDRVNEQYF
TRBJ2-1,TRBV9,-,-,TGTGCCAGCAGCGTAGGTGGGGGCTCCTATGCCTACGGGGAGCAGTTCTTC,CASSVGGGSYAYGEQFF
TRBJ2-5,TRBV20-1,few,TRBD2,TGCAGTGCTAGCCGGCCGGGGTTAGCGGGAGGTCAAGAGACCCAGTACTTC,CSASRPGLAGGQETQYF
TRBJ2-6,TRBV10-3,few,TRBD1,TGTGCCATCAGGGACAGGGGGCCCTCTGGGGCCAACGTCCTGACTTTC,CAIRDRGPSGANVLTF
TRBJ1-2,TRBV20-1,few,-,TGCAGTGCTACTCGAGCCGGAAGCTATGGCTACACCTTC,CSATRAGSYGYTF
TRBJ2-5,TRBV7-2,-,-,TGTGCCAGCAGCCCTCGGCCTCTAAGGTCCTGGGCTGGGGAGGAGACCCAGTACTTC,CASSPRPLRSWAGEETQYF
TRBJ2-7,TRBV5-1,-,TRBD2,TGCGCCAGCAGCTTGAACAGCGGGAGCACCTACAATGAGCAGTACTTC,CASSLNSGSTYNEQYF
TRBJ2-1,TRBV29-1,-,TRBD2,TGCAGCGGATACGGGACTACCAATGAGCAGTTCTTC,CSGYGTTNEQFF
TRBJ1-5,TRBV6-6,-,-,TGTGCCAGCAGTTACGGGGGGGCAAGCAATCAGCCCCAGCATTTT,CASSYGGASNQPQHF
TRBJ2-5,TRBV5-1,once,TRBD1,TGCGCCAGCAGCTTAGGACAGGTCGGGGAGACCCAGTACTTC,CASSLGQVGETQYF
TRBJ2-1,TRBV7-8,-,-,TGTGCCAGCAGCTCAAGTACAGGGTTCGTTGAGCAGTTCTTC,CASSSSTGFVEQFF
TRBJ1-4,TRBV28,-,-,TGTGCCAGCAGCCAGAACGGGGGAAGGGGTCCTAATGAAAAACTGTTTTTT,CASSQNGGRGPNEKLFF
TRBJ1-4,TRBV27,-,-,TGTGCCAGCAGTCTAAAGGCTCGCGGGGGGGCAACTAATGAAAAACTGTTTTTT,CASSLKARGGATNEKLFF
TRBJ2-3,TRBV7-3,-,TRBD2,TGTGCCAGCAGCCCCTCTAGCGGTTACACAGATACGCAGTATTTT,CASSPSSGYTDTQYF
TRBJ2-3,TRBV2,-,TRBD2,TGTGCCAGCGAGGGGAGCGGGGGACCCACAGATACGCAGTATTTT,CASEGSGGPTDTQYF
TRBJ2-5,TRBV5-6,-,TRBD2,TGTGCCAGCAGCTCCGTACGCGGGGGGGTATACAATGAGCAGTACTTC,CASSSVRGGVYNEQYF
TRBJ2-7,TRBV7-9,-,-,TGTGCCAGCAGCTACGGACTTATGGCTGACGAGCAGTACTTC,CASSYGLMADEQYF
TRBJ2-3,TRBV7-6,-,TRBD1,TGTGCCAGCAGCTTAGTGGGACAGGGTATAGATACGCAGTATTTT,CASSLVGQGIDTQYF
TRBJ1-2,TRBV5-8,-,-,TGTGCCAGCAGCTTTCAGGAATATGGCTACACCTTC,CASSFQEYGYTF
TRBJ1-2,TRBV28,-,TRBD1,TGTGCCAGCAGGGAGACAGGGGGCAACTATGGCTACACCTTC,CASRETGGNYGYTF
TRBJ2-5,TRBV25-1,-,-,TGTGCCAGCAGTGAATCGACAGAGTACCAAGAGACCCAGTACTTC,CASSESTEYQETQYF
TRBJ2-1,TRBV10-1,-,TRBD2,TGCGCCCGGCGGGGGACCTACGAGCAGTTCTTC,CARRGTYEQFF
TRBJ1-2,TRBV7-2,few,-,TGTGCCAGCAGCATTACACCTTCCGGGGGGGGCTACACCTTC,CASSITPSGGGYTF
TRBJ2-1,TRBV20-1,-,-,TGCAGTGCTAGAGATCCCCTTGACTACAATGAGCAGTTCTTC,CSARDPLDYNEQFF
TRBJ2-7,TRBV14,-,-,TGTGCCAGCAGCCCCTCTGCCAATGACTACGAGTGGCAGTACTTC,CASSPSANDYEWQYF
TRBJ1-1,TRBV29-1,many,-,TGCAGCGTTGAATTCACCCCCATGAACACTGAAGCTTTCTTT,CSVEFTPMNTEAFF
TRBJ2-7,TRBV20-1,-,-,TGCAGTGCTAGTCCCGGGGTTCTGGCCTACGAGCAGTACTTC,CSASPGVLAYEQYF
TRBJ2-2,TRBV5-1,-,TRBD1,TGCGCCGCCGGGACAGGGAACACCGGGGAGCTGTTTTTT,CAAGTGNTGELFF
TRBJ1-4,TRBV7-9,-,-,TGTGCCAGCAGCGCCAGAAGTGAAAAACTGTTTTTT,CASSARSEKLFF
TRBJ1-2,TRBV6-1,-,-,TGTGCCAGCACCGTCGACCCGAGGAACTATGGCTACACCTTC,CASTVDPRNYGYTF
TRBJ2-3,TRBV29-1,-,-,TGCAGCGTTGTCCCCCCGGGAATGTCGTTAGGGTATTTT,CSVVPPGMSLGYF
TRBJ1-4,TRBV20-1,-,-,TGCAGTGCCCCACAGGTTACTAATGAAAAACTGTTTTTT,CSAPQVTNEKLFF
TRBJ2-7,TRBV20-1,once,TRBD2,TGCAGTGCTAGAAAGCAAAGCGGGAGTATGAGTGAGCAGTACTTC,CSARKQSGSMSEQYF
TRBJ2-6,TRBV7-2,-,-,TGTGCCAGCAGCTTGGTAGCTGGTGGGGCCAACGTCCTGACTTTC,CASSLVAGGANVLTF
TRBJ2-7,TRBV7-9,-,-,TGTGCCAGCAGCTTTTCGGCGGTGGGAGAAAAGCCCTACGAGCAGTACTTC,CASSFSAVGEKPYEQYF
TRBJ2-2,TRBV7-2,-,-,TGTGCCAGCAGCCTACAGGGATTAAACACCGGGGAGCTGTTTTTT,CASSLQGLNTGELFF
TRBJ2-7,TRBV11-3,-,-,TGTGCCAGCAGCCAGGGCCTTAGCTCCTACGAGCAGTACTTC,CASSQGLSSYEQYF
TRBJ2-7,TRBV10-2,-,-,TGCGCCAGCAGTGAGACTTCCTACGAGCAGTACTTC,CASSETSYEQYF
TRBJ2-7,TRBV12-3/TRBV12-4,-,-,TGTGCCAGCAGTTTCCCAGAGACCAACGAGCAGTACTTC,CASSFPETNEQYF
TRBJ2-1,TRBV5-1,few,TRBD1,TGCGCCAGCAGCATATCGGGACAGTCCAATGAGCAGTTCTTC,CASSISGQSNEQFF
TRBJ2-3,TRBV7-2,-,-,TGTGCCAGCAGCAAAGGACAGAACACAGATACGCAGTATTTT,CASSKGQNTDTQYF
TRBJ1-1,TRBV7-2,many,-,TGTGCCAGCAGCAATTACCGGGACAAGGAAGCTTTCTTT,CASSNYRDKEAFF
TRBJ1-2,TRBV9,-,-,TGTGCCAGCAGCGTAGTCCGGGGCGATGGCTACACCTTC,CASSVVRGDGYTF
TRBJ2-3,TRBV7-2,few,-,TGTGCCAGCAGCTTATATCAGGCGGATACGCAGTATTTT,CASSLYQADTQYF
TRBJ2-7,TRBV20-1,-,TRBD2,TGCAGTGCTAGTCCCCTAAGCGGGAGAACCCACGAGCAGTACTTC,CSASPLSGRTHEQYF
TRBJ1-2,TRBV12-3/TRBV12-4,-,-,TGTGCCAGCAGTTTGAAGGGATCTGATGGCTACACCTTC,CASSLKGSDGYTF